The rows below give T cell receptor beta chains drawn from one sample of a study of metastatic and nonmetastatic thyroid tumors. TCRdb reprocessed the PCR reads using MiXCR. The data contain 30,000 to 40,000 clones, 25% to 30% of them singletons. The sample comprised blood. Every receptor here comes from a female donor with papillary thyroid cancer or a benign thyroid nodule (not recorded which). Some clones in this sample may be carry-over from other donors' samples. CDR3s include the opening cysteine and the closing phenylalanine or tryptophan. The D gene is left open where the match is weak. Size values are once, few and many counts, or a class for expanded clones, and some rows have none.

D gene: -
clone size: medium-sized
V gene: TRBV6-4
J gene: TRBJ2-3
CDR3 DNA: TGTGCCAGCAGTGCTAAAGGGGAAGGGGATACGCAGTATTTT
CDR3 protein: CASSAKGEGDTQYF

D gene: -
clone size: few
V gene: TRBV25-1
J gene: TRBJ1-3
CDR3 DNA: TGTTCCGGCAGCCTGACCTCGCTCGGGTCTGGAAACACCATATATTTT
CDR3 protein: CSGSLTSLGSGNTIYF

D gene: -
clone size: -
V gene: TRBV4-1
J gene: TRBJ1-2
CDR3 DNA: TGCGCCAGCAGCCAAGTGGCTCCCGTCTATGGCTACACCTTC
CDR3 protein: CASSQVAPVYGYTF

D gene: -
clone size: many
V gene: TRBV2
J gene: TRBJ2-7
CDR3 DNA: TGTGCCAGCAGTCGGAGGGGGCAACCGAAGCAGTACTTC
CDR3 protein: CASSRRGQPKQYF

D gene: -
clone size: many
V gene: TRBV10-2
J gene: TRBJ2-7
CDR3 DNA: TGCGCCAGCAGTGTGGCCCCCCCACCCGGTGGCTACGAGCAGTACTTC
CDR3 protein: CASSVAPPPGGYEQYF

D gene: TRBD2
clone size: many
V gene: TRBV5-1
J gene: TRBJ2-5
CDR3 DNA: TGCGCCAGCAGCCCCGCTAGCGGGGTTTGGGAGACCCAGTACTTC
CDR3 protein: CASSPASGVWETQYF

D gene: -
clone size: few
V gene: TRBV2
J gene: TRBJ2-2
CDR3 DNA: TGTGCCAGCAGTGGTGTGGGATTCACCGGGGAGCTGTTTTTT
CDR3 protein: CASSGVGFTGELFF

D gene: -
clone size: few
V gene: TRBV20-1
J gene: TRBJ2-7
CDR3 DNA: TGCAGTGCTTGGTTACAGAGTTACGAGCAGTACTTC
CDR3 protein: CSAWLQSYEQYF

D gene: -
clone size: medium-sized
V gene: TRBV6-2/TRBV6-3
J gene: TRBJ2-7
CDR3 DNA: TGTGCCAGCAGTTACTCGGGGCCCGAGCAGTACTTC
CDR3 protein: CASSYSGPEQYF

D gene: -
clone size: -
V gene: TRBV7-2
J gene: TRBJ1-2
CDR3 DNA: TGTGTATCGTACGAGTGGGGCGCTGGCTACACCTTC
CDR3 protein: CVSYEWGAGYTF

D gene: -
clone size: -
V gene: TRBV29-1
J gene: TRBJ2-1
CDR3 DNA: TGCAGCGTCCTTGGGCCGGTCTCCAGCTCCTACAATGAGCAGTTCTTC
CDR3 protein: CSVLGPVSSSYNEQFF

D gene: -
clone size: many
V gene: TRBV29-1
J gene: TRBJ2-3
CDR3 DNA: TGCAGCGTTGACCGGGGCACAGATACGCAGTATTTT
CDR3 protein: CSVDRGTDTQYF

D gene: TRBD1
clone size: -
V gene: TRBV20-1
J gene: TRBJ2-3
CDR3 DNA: TGCAGTGCTAGGTGGGGGGACAGGGGAATTACAGATACGCAGTATTTT
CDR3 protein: CSARWGDRGITDTQYF

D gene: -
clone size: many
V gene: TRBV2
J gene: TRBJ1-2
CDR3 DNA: TGTGCCAGCAGTGGGGAGACGGGACTAATCTATGGCTACACCTTC
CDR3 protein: CASSGETGLIYGYTF

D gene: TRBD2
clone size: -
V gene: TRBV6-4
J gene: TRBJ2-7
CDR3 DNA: TGTGCCAGCAGTATTAGCGGGAGTTCCTACGAGCAGTACTTC
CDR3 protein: CASSISGSSYEQYF

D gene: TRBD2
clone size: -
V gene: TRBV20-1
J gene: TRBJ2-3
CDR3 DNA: TGCAGTGCTAGAGGGGGACTAGCGGGAGCCATCACAGATACGCAGTATTTT
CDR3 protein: CSARGGLAGAITDTQYF

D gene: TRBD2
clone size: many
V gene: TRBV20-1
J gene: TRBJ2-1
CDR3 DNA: TGCAGTGCTAGACCAGCGGGGGGAGTAAATGAGCAGTTCTTC
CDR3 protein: CSARPAGGVNEQFF

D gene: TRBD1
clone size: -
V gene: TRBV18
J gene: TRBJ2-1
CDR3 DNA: TGTGCCAGCTCACCAAGGAAACAGGGGGGTAATGAGCAGTTCTTC
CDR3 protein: CASSPRKQGGNEQFF

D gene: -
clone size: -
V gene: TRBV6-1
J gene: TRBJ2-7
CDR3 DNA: TGTGCCAGCAGTGCGTACGGCTACGAGCAGTACTTC
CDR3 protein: CASSAYGYEQYF

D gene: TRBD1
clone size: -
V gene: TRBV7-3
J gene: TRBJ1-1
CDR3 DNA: TGTGCCAGCAGTCCGATTCAGGGGGCCGCGATTGAAGCTTTCTTT
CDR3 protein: CASSPIQGAAIEAFF

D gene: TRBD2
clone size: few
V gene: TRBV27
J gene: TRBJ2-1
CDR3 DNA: TGTGCCAGCAGTAAGGGGACTACCGACAATGAGCAGTTCTTC
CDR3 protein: CASSKGTTDNEQFF

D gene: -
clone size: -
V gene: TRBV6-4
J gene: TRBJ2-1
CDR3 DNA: TGTGCCAGCAGTTACTCCCCCCTTAACGGGGTATACAATGAGCAGTTCTTC
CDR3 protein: CASSYSPLNGVYNEQFF

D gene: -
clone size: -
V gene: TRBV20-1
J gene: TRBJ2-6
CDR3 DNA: TGCAGTGCTAGGATTTATTCAAAATCGTCCGGGGCCAACGTCCTGAATTTC
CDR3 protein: CSARIYSKSSGANVLNF

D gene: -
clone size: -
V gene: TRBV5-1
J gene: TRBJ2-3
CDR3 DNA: TGCGCCAGCAGCGAGGATAGCACAGATACGCAGTATTTT
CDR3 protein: CASSEDSTDTQYF

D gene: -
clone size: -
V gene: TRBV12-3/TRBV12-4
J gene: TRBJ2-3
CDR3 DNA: TGTGCCAGCAATCCGGGCCTCACAGATACGCAGTATTTT
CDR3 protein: CASNPGLTDTQYF

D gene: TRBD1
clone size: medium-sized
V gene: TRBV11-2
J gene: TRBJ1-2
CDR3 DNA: TGTGCCAGCAGCAGGGACAGGGGAACGTATGGCTACACCTTC
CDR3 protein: CASSRDRGTYGYTF